A selection of T cell receptor beta chains follows, all from one sample in a study of T cell responses to AZD1222 COVID-19 vaccine. Clones were read by immunoSEQ multiplex PCR, and TCRdb kept only the in-frame ones, dropping some. The sample includes 130,000 or so clones, around 83% seen only once; the top ten take 27%. This specimen consisted of peripheral blood, obtained 28 days after the second AZD1222 dose. The receptors originated from an adult who received the AZD1222 COVID-19 vaccine. Each CDR3 is given with its conserved first and last residue. Each record gives: D gene, V gene, clone size, J gene, CDR3 protein, CDR3 DNA. D genes are given only for firm matches. Where a row states a size, it is once, few, many or the class of an expanded clone; other rows omit it.

TRBD2,TRBV6-5,few,TRBJ2-5,CASSYRGTSGKETQYF,TGTGCCAGCAGTTACAGGGGGACTAGCGGGAAAGAGACCCAGTACTTC
NA,TRBV15,once,TRBJ2-1,CATSGLLSYNEQFF,TGTGCCACCAGCGGCTTGCTCTCCTACAATGAGCAGTTCTTC
NA,TRBV24-1,NA,TRBJ1-2,CATSGGTANDYGYTF,TGTGCCACCAGTGGAGGTACAGCTAACGATTATGGCTACACCTTC
TRBD1,TRBV5-6,NA,TRBJ2-2,CASRPDRAGELFF,TGTGCCAGCAGGCCGGACAGGGCCGGGGAGCTGTTTTTT
NA,TRBV14,NA,TRBJ1-3,CASSTSGNTIYF,TGTGCCAGCAGCACCTCTGGAAACACCATATATTTT
NA,TRBV12-3/TRBV12-4,NA,TRBJ1-5,CASSGALGQPQHF,TGTGCCAGCAGTGGGGCTCTCGGACAGCCCCAGCATTTT
NA,TRBV10-3,NA,TRBJ1-1,CAAGGPPGDPEAFF,TGTGCCGCCGGGGGCCCACCCGGGGACCCTGAAGCTTTCTTT
NA,TRBV7-8,NA,TRBJ1-1,CASSPDGPGTEAFF,TGTGCCAGCAGCCCCGACGGCCCGGGCACTGAAGCTTTCTTT
NA,TRBV27,NA,TRBJ1-2,CASSLSGNYGYTF,TGTGCCAGCAGTTTATCAGGGAACTATGGCTACACCTTC
TRBD1,TRBV5-1,few,TRBJ1-6,CASRWTGSNSPLHF,TGCGCCAGCAGATGGACAGGCTCTAATTCACCCCTCCACTTT
NA,TRBV6-5,NA,TRBJ2-7,CASSYSTTAYEQYF,TGTGCCAGCAGTTACTCAACTACCGCCTACGAGCAGTACTTC
NA,TRBV28,NA,TRBJ2-5,CASGRMGLETQYF,TGTGCCAGCGGACGGATGGGGCTGGAGACCCAGTACTTC
NA,TRBV7-9,NA,TRBJ1-1,CASSLIDGNTEAFF,TGTGCCAGCAGCTTAATTGACGGGAACACTGAAGCTTTCTTT
NA,TRBV27,few,TRBJ1-2,CASSFWGKGNYGYTF,TGTGCCAGCAGTTTCTGGGGAAAGGGGAACTATGGCTACACCTTC
TRBD1,TRBV5-3,NA,TRBJ1-3,CARAQGARGNTIYF,TGTGCCAGAGCCCAGGGGGCGCGTGGAAACACCATATATTTT
NA,TRBV9,NA,TRBJ2-5,CASSARLVGETQYF,TGTGCCAGCAGCGCCCGACTAGTCGGAGAGACCCAGTACTTC
NA,TRBV27,NA,TRBJ1-3,CASSFRASSGNTIYF,TGTGCCAGCAGTTTCAGGGCGAGCTCTGGAAACACCATATATTTT
NA,TRBV6-2/TRBV6-3,NA,TRBJ1-5,CASSYPLTVYSNQPQHF,TGTGCCAGCAGTTACCCTTTGACAGTTTATAGCAATCAGCCCCAGCATTTT
TRBD1,TRBV9,NA,TRBJ1-6,CASSTTGGNNSPLHF,TGTGCCAGCAGCACGACAGGGGGTAATAATTCACCCCTCCACTTT
TRBD1,TRBV18,NA,TRBJ2-3,CASSAPDRRSTDTQYF,TGTGCCAGCTCAGCCCCGGACAGGCGCAGCACAGATACGCAGTATTTT
TRBD2,TRBV30,NA,TRBJ2-5,CACISGGAPGETQYF,TGTGCCTGTATAAGCGGGGGGGCCCCGGGGGAGACCCAGTACTTC